The 24 T cell receptor beta chains below all came from one sample that was sequenced in a study of shared clonotypes between healthy human individuals. The method was immunoSEQ multiplex PCR; TCRdb's version includes in-frame clones alone and lacks a portion of them. The table includes 2.3 million or so clones, over 85% detected once. Sequenced input: naive CD4+ T cells from PBMCs. Documented subset: CD45RA+ positively selected. These receptors all come from a young man in good health. Some clones in this sample may be carry-over from other donors' samples.

The rearrangement links TRBV6-1 to TRBJ1-3; D not resolved. This CDR3 has 15 amino acids. The V end was cut by 3 bases, the J end by 0 bases, with 9 bases between. Germline V gives CDR1 MNHNS, CDR2 SASEGT. CDR3 sequence: CASSDDVRSGNTIYF. CDR3 bases: TGTGCCAGCAGTGACGACGTGCGCTCTGGAAACACCATATATTTT.

V is TRBV6-1 and J is TRBJ1-1; a possible D gene is TRBD1 (6 bases). Germline V lookup: CDR1 MNHNS, CDR2 SASEGT. The germline V and J ends were trimmed by 7 bases and 4 bases, with 10 bases remaining between them. The CDR3 is made up of 12 amino acids. The CDR3 spells CASTRGGTEAFF. The DNA of the CDR3 is TGTGCCAGCACCAGGGGTGGCACTGAAGCTTTCTTT.

CDR3 sequence (DNA): TGTGCCAGCGCCGGACAGGGGAACACTGAAGCTTTCTTT. As protein: CASAGQGNTEAFF. V gene TRBV2 combines with J gene TRBJ1-1; 8 nucleotides line up with TRBD1. This CDR3 has 13 amino acids. CDR1 is SNHLY, CDR2 FYNNEI, per germline. V shed 8 bases, J shed 1 base, and the junction held 3 bases outside the gene matches.

V is TRBV6-1 and J is TRBJ1-1; the D gene is possibly TRBD1 (6 bases). V was pared by 5 bases and J by 6 bases, with 13 bases between. The CDR3 runs 13 residues. Germline loops: CDR1 MNHNS, CDR2 SASEGT. CDR3 in DNA: TGTGCCAGCAGTACCCGCAGGGGCCCTGAAGCTTTCTTT. It codes for CASSTRRGPEAFF.

The gene calls are TRBV7-3 and TRBJ1-2, with no clear D. V gave up 4 bases and J gave up 7 bases, with 13 bases separating them. From germline, CDR1 is SGHTA and CDR2 FQGTGA. The CDR3 spans 13 residues. CDR3 DNA sequence: TGTGCCAGCAGCTCAGGATGGAATAGTGGCTACACCTTC. Protein: CASSSGWNSGYTF. Based on the CDR3 plus reference TRBV7-3 and TRBJ1-2, the full variable domain is GAGVSQTPSNKVTEKGKYVELRCDPISGHTALYWYRQSLGQGPEFLIYFQGTGAADDSGLPNDRFFAVRPEGSVSTLKIQRTERGDSAVYLCASSSGWNSGYTFGSGTRLTVV.

Only one count was recorded for this clone. V gene TRBV7-9 combines with J gene TRBJ2-3; D uncertain. V dropped 7 bases and J dropped 4 bases, with 18 bases sitting between them. Germline V gives CDR1 SEHNR, CDR2 FQNEAQ (reference sequence). The CDR3 is 15 amino acids. CDR3 in amino acids: CASTPGVTAPDTQYF. Written as DNA, the CDR3 is TGTGCCAGCACCCCTGGGGTTACAGCCCCAGATACGCAGTATTTT.

The V gene is TRBV4-1, the J gene TRBJ1-4, with D perhaps matching TRBD1 (6 bases). Trimming removed 3 bases at V and 4 bases at J, with 12 bases between. Germline V lookup: CDR1 MGHRA, CDR2 YSYEKL. This CDR3 region has 15 residues. CDR3 sequence (DNA): TGCGCCAGCAGCCACTCGACAGGCGGTAATGAAAAACTGTTTTTT. This gives the protein CASSHSTGGNEKLFF.

The CDR3 protein is CASSAGQGDQPQHF. CDR3 coding DNA: TGTGCCAGCAGCGCGGGACAGGGGGATCAGCCCCAGCATTTT. The chain joins TRBV5-4 to TRBJ1-5, with TRBD1 identical over 11 bases. Unmatched junction bases numbered 2, after V lost 4 bases and J lost 5 bases. The CDR3 spans 14 residues. Germline V CDR1 and CDR2: SGHNT, YYREEE (reference sequence).

The chain couples TRBV15 to TRBJ1-5; a possible D gene is TRBD1 (5 bases). V dropped 5 bases and J dropped 5 bases, with 13 bases sitting between them. Germline CDR1 and CDR2: LNHNV and YYDKDF (reference sequence). The CDR3 spans 14 residues. DNA for the CDR3: TGTGCCACCAGCGGAACAGGTACTTATCAGCCCCAGCATTTT. As protein: CATSGTGTYQPQHF.

The rearrangement links TRBV28 to TRBJ2-7; D remains unclear. The length of the CDR3 is 18 residues. In germline, CDR1 is MDHEN, CDR2 SYDVKM. The germline V and J ends were trimmed by 5 bases and 0 bases, with 23 bases remaining between them. This CDR3 reads CASSPRARAITISYEQYF. CDR3 in DNA: TGTGCCAGCAGTCCCCGGGCTCGGGCTATCACAATCTCCTACGAGCAGTACTTC.

The genes are TRBV4-1 and TRBJ2-3; 8 bases match TRBD1. Germline V gene data show CDR1 as MGHRA and CDR2 as YSYEKL. The V gene end was trimmed by 3 bases and the J gene end by 3 bases; junction bases not matched to a gene: 5. The CDR3 totals 15 residues. CDR3 DNA: TGCGCCAGCAGCCACGGACAGGGCGGGACAGATACGCAGTATTTT. Translation: CASSHGQGGTDTQYF.

The rearrangement joins TRBV4-1 to TRBJ1-2, with no clear D. The germline CDR1 and CDR2 sequences are MGHRA and YSYEKL. The CDR3 loop spans 16 amino acids. V was clipped by 3 bases and J by 3 bases, with 17 bases between them. The CDR3 protein is CASSQPLKGPDYGYTF. The CDR3 DNA sequence: TGCGCCAGCAGCCAGCCCCTAAAGGGTCCGGACTATGGCTACACCTTC.

In regard to this clone: The sample contains more than one DNA sequence encoding this CDR3. The J gene is TRBJ2-7, the V gene TRBV28; D tentatively fits TRBD1 or TRBD2 (5 bases each). V lost 6 bases and J lost 2, with 11 bases in between. There are 13 residues in the CDR3. The germline gives CDR1 MDHEN, CDR2 SYDVKM. CDR3 sequence (DNA): TGTGCCAGCAGCTCCCCGGGACCCTACGAGCAGTACTTC. Translating gives CASSSPGPYEQYF. The whole variable domain, remainder taken from reference TRBV28 and TRBJ2-7, is DVKVTQSSRYLVKRTGEKVFLECVQDMDHENMFWYRQDPGLGLRLIYFSYDVKMKEKGDIPEGYSVSREKKERFSLILESASTNQTSMYLCASSSPGPYEQYFGPGTRLTVT.

This rearrangement joins TRBV28 to TRBJ2-1; D might be TRBD1 (6 bases). Trimming cost V 6 bases and J 0 bases, with 15 bases left between them. Germline V CDR1 and CDR2: MDHEN, SYDVKM. This CDR3 spans 16 amino acids. This CDR3 reads CASSSRGSLSYNEQFF. In DNA form, the CDR3 reads TGTGCCAGCAGCTCAAGGGGGTCACTCTCCTACAATGAGCAGTTCTTC.

The chain is built from TRBV5-4 and TRBJ2-2; D possibly uses TRBD1 or TRBD2 (8 bases each). Trimming took 3 bases from V and 3 from J, leaving 18 bases between them. CDR1 is SGHNT and CDR2 is YYREEE in the germline V gene (reference sequence). This CDR3 spans 17 amino acids. The CDR3 coding sequence is TGTGCCAGCAGCTCAGCGGGGGACAGGAGTTACACCGGGGAGCTGTTTTTT. This codes for CASSSAGDRSYTGELFF.

The sample holds one count of this clone. This chain connects TRBV5-6 to TRBJ2-5; D not certain. V was clipped by 2 bases and J by 1 base, with 3 bases between them. CDR3 length equals 12 residues. The germline gives CDR1 SGHDT, CDR2 YYEEEE. The CDR3 coding sequence is TGTGCCAGCAGCTTTTCCCAAGAGACCCAGTACTTC. Its translation is CASSFSQETQYF.

The rearrangement joins TRBV4-1 to TRBJ2-5, with TRBD2 as a possible D gene (5 bases). The CDR3 spans 13 residues. Germline CDR1 MGHRA, CDR2 YSYEKL. Trimming stripped 1 base from V and 5 bases from J, with 8 bases between. The CDR3 DNA reads as TGCGCCAGCAGCCAAGCGGTAGCGGAGACCCAGTACTTC. It is translated as CASSQAVAETQYF.

The rearrangement links TRBV28 to TRBJ2-3, with D maybe TRBD1 (5 bases). Germline V CDR1 and CDR2: MDHEN, SYDVKM. The CDR3 length is 14 residues. V gave up 3 bases and J gave up 6 bases, with 13 bases separating them. CDR3 bases: TGTGCCAGCAGTTTTTCAGTCAGGGTGGATACGCAGTATTTT. Protein sequence: CASSFSVRVDTQYF.

This chain joins TRBV25-1 and TRBJ2-3; TRBD2 might be the D (5 bases). Germline lookup yields CDR1 MGHDK and CDR2 SYGVNS. The V end was cut by 8 bases, the J end by 4 bases, with 13 bases between. This CDR3 spans 13 amino acids. This CDR3 is CASREGSADTQYF. The CDR3 DNA follows: TGTGCCAGCCGGGAAGGAAGTGCAGATACGCAGTATTTT.

The CDR3 bases are TGTGCCAGCAGCTCCTCGAGGGCCAGGGAGCAGTTCTTC. Translating it yields CASSSSRAREQFF. The gene calls are TRBV9 and TRBJ2-1, with a possible D match to TRBD2 (5 bases). The CDR3 is made up of 13 amino acids. CDR1 is SGDLS, CDR2 YYNGEE, per germline. Trimming cost V 4 bases and J 10 bases, with 15 bases left between them.

The chain is built from TRBV7-6 and TRBJ2-7; TRBD2 matches 9 bases. Losses at the gene ends were 8 bases for V and 6 bases for J; bases not matched to a gene: 11. This CDR3 comprises 14 residues. The germline V gene has CDR1 SGHVS and CDR2 FNYEAQ. The DNA of the CDR3 is TGTGCCAGCTCAATAGGGGGCGGGAGGGCCGAGCAGTACTTC. This gives the protein CASSIGGGRAEQYF.

The chain joins TRBV9 to TRBJ2-5; D uncertain. Trimming left V 0 bases short and J 7 bases short, with 10 bases between. Germline V gene lookup returns CDR1 SGDLS and CDR2 YYNGEE. CDR3 length equals 13 residues. The CDR3 DNA reads as TGTGCCAGCAGCGTAGGTGGGCGCGGGACCCAGTACTTC. Encoded protein: CASSVGGRGTQYF. Full variable domain (remainder filled in from reference TRBV9 and TRBJ2-5): DSGVTQTPKHLITATGQRVTLRCSPRSGDLSVYWYQQSLDQGLQFLIQYYNGEERAKGNILERFSAQQFPDLHSELNLSSLELGDSALYFCASSVGGRGTQYFGPGTRLLVL.

The J gene is TRBJ2-7, the V gene TRBV15; 9 bases match TRBD1. The CDR3 loop spans 15 amino acids. The germline V gene has CDR1 LNHNV and CDR2 YYDKDF (reference sequence). Unmatched junction bases numbered 9, after V lost 5 bases and J lost 4 bases. CDR3 nucleotide sequence: TGTGCCACCAGCCGATCCGGGACAGGGTCGTACGAGCAGTACTTC. This codes for CATSRSGTGSYEQYF.

A remark on this clone: Sequence at one end of the junction differs from germline and may be a read error. The rearrangement uses TRBV5-4 and TRBJ2-6; unclear D gene. The germline V gene encodes CDR1 SGHNT and CDR2 YYREEE (reference sequence). The CDR3 runs 14 residues. CDR3 in DNA: TGTGCCAGCAACTTGGAGTCTGGGGCCAACGTCCTGACTTTC. This codes for CASNLESGANVLTF.